This is a list of T cell receptor beta chains from one sample in a study of early T cells in non-severe SARS-CoV-2 infection. TCRdb redid the calling of the 5' RACE reads with MiXCR, one entry per CDR3 protein. Here the sample spans about 60,000 distinct CDR3 sequences, about 13% being singletons. The sample taken for sequencing was whole blood. These receptors all come from an adult who was a healthcare worker with PCR-confirmed SARS-CoV-2 infection or an uninfected control (not recorded which). Each CDR3 is given with its conserved first and last residue. The order of the fields is D gene, clone size, V gene, J gene, CDR3 DNA, CDR3 protein. D genes are given only for firm matches. Only some rows state a clone size, as once, few, many or a class for expanded clones.

>TRBD1|.|TRBV29-1|TRBJ2-7
TGCAGCGTTGGGGGGACAGGATACGAGCAGTACTTC
CSVGGTGYEQYF
>TRBD1|.|TRBV27|TRBJ1-4
TGTGCCAGCAGTTTAAGGACAGGCGAAAAACTGTTTTTT
CASSLRTGEKLFF
>TRBD1|.|TRBV5-1|TRBJ2-5
TGCGCCAGCACAACGGGACAGTACCAAGAGACCCAGTACTTC
CASTTGQYQETQYF
>TRBD2|.|TRBV7-6|TRBJ2-5
TGTGCCAGCAGCCTAGCGGGGGTTTTCGTAGAGACCCAGTACTTC
CASSLAGVFVETQYF
>.|.|TRBV19|TRBJ1-5
TGTGCCACTGGACTGACCCAGCCCCAGCATTTT
CATGLTQPQHF
>TRBD2|few|TRBV5-5|TRBJ2-3
TGTGCCAGCAGCGACGGGAATAGCGGGGGGGCCCCAGATACGCAGTATTTT
CASSDGNSGGAPDTQYF
>TRBD1|few|TRBV7-3|TRBJ1-1
TGTGCCAGCAGCGAGGGACAGGGGAGCACTGAAGCTTTCTTT
CASSEGQGSTEAFF
>.|.|TRBV5-1|TRBJ2-2
TGCGCCAGCAGCTTATTGCAGGGTAGGACCGGGGAGCTGTTTTTT
CASSLLQGRTGELFF
>TRBD1|.|TRBV10-3|TRBJ1-2
TGTGCCATCAGTCAGACAGGGAATGTCTATGGCCACACCTTC
CAISQTGNVYGHTF
>TRBD1|few|TRBV6-1|TRBJ1-6
TGTGCCAGCAGCCGGGACAGGGCTAATTCACCCCTCCACTTT
CASSRDRANSPLHF
>TRBD2|many|TRBV6-4|TRBJ2-3
TGTGCCAGCAGTCGACTAGCGGGGACCGGCACAGATACGCAGTATTTT
CASSRLAGTGTDTQYF
>TRBD1|.|TRBV4-1|TRBJ2-2
TGCGCCAGCAGCCAGCGGGACAGGGGGTTTCCCGGGGAGCTGTTTTTT
CASSQRDRGFPGELFF
>TRBD1|many|TRBV19|TRBJ1-5
TGTGCCAGTGGGACAGGGTCGGTAGTGGGTAGCAATCAGCCCCAGCATTTT
CASGTGSVVGSNQPQHF
>.|.|TRBV25-1|TRBJ2-2
TGTGCCAGCAGTGATAGTACGAACACCGGGGAGCTGTTTTTT
CASSDSTNTGELFF
>.|.|TRBV7-2|TRBJ1-4
TGTGCCAGCAGCTTTCCTCAGAAGACAACTAATGAAAAACTGTTTTTT
CASSFPQKTTNEKLFF
>.|.|TRBV28|TRBJ2-3
TGTGCCAGCAGTTTCCCTAGCAGCACAGATACGCAGTATTTT
CASSFPSSTDTQYF
>.|.|TRBV6-5|TRBJ1-1
TGTGCCAGCAGTTACTGGGAGAACACTGAAGCTTTCTTT
CASSYWENTEAFF